A selection of T cell receptor beta chains follows, all from one sample in a study of blood T cells in healthy people across ages. A single record per CDR3 protein comes from TCRdb applying MiXCR to the 5' RACE reads. The sample includes 850,000 to 1,100,000 distinct CDR3 sequences, more than 30% seen only once; the top ten take about an eighth. The sample comprised blood. These receptors were obtained from a man aged 18 to 35 in good health. CDR3s include the opening cysteine and the closing phenylalanine or tryptophan. The order of the fields is D gene, clone size, V gene, J gene, CDR3 DNA, CDR3 protein. D genes are given only for firm matches. Rows may omit the clone size; those that give it use once, few, many or a size class.

-,few,TRBV20-1,TRBJ1-2,TGCAGTGCTAGAGATCCTTCCCGGTGGGGCTATGGCTACACCTTC,CSARDPSRWGYGYTF
-,-,TRBV4-1,TRBJ1-5,TGCGCCAGCACCCTTAGTGTACATAGCAATCAGCCCCAGCATTTT,CASTLSVHSNQPQHF
-,-,TRBV28,TRBJ2-3,TGTGCCAGCAGTCCGCCCGGGGGCGGTGATACGCAGTATTTT,CASSPPGGGDTQYF
-,few,TRBV4-1,TRBJ1-2,TGCGCCAGCAGCCAAGGTGGGACCACTTCAGATGGCTACACCTTC,CASSQGGTTSDGYTF
-,-,TRBV12-3/TRBV12-4,TRBJ2-2,TGTGCCAGCAGTTTTAGCCCGAACGGGGAGCTGTTTTTT,CASSFSPNGELFF
-,once,TRBV11-3,TRBJ2-3,TGTGCCAGCAGCTTAGTTTCAGTCACAGATACGCAGTATTTT,CASSLVSVTDTQYF
TRBD2,few,TRBV29-1,TRBJ2-7,TGCAGCGCTCGGACTAGCGACTACGAGCAGTACTTC,CSARTSDYEQYF
-,-,TRBV6-5,TRBJ2-5,TGTGCCAGCAGCCCGAGGGAAGGAGAGACCCAGTACTTC,CASSPREGETQYF
-,-,TRBV9,TRBJ1-1,TGTGCCAGCAGCGTAGGATTAGGAGGGAACACTGAAGCTTTTTTT,CASSVGLGGNTEAFF
-,few,TRBV7-2,TRBJ2-1,TGTGCCAGCAGCCCGGGGATTAATGAGCAGTTCTTC,CASSPGINEQFF
TRBD2,-,TRBV10-3,TRBJ2-3,TGTGCCATCAGTGAGTGGGTAGCGGGGGCGAAACGAACTAGCACAGATACGCAGTATTTT,CAISEWVAGAKRTSTDTQYF
-,many,TRBV5-1,TRBJ1-2,TGCGCCAGCAGCTCCGGGACTTCCAACTATGGCTACACCTTC,CASSSGTSNYGYTF
TRBD1,few,TRBV12-3/TRBV12-4,TRBJ1-5,TGTGCCAGCAGCCGAGGGACAGGGGGGCCTCAGCCCCAGCATTTT,CASSRGTGGPQPQHF
-,many,TRBV20-1,TRBJ2-3,TGCAGTGCTAGCCCCACCCTTAGCACAGATACGCAGTATTTT,CSASPTLSTDTQYF
TRBD1,few,TRBV20-1,TRBJ1-2,TGCAGTGCTCGAGACAGGGGGCGCCGGTACTATGGCTACACCTTC,CSARDRGRRYYGYTF
-,few,TRBV7-2,TRBJ1-6,TGTGCCAGCAGCGCCCGGGACAACGCTCGGGGTTCACCCCTCCACTTT,CASSARDNARGSPLHF
-,-,TRBV27,TRBJ1-1,TGTGCCAGCAGTCTCCCGGGGAGGGGAGCTTTCTTT,CASSLPGRGAFF
-,many,TRBV12-3/TRBV12-4,TRBJ2-1,TGTGCCAGCAGTTTTCGCTGGATTGGATACAATGAGCAGTTCTTC,CASSFRWIGYNEQFF
-,many,TRBV5-1,TRBJ2-1,TGCGCCAGCAGCGGTTCAGGGGGGATCTACAATGAGCAGTTCTTC,CASSGSGGIYNEQFF
-,-,TRBV5-1,TRBJ2-3,TGCGCCAGCAGCCCCCAGGCTAGCACAGATACGCAGTATTTT,CASSPQASTDTQYF
-,few,TRBV4-3,TRBJ1-1,TGCGCCAGCAGCCGAGCTGTACCCAACACTGAAGCTTTCTTT,CASSRAVPNTEAFF
TRBD1,few,TRBV4-2,TRBJ1-2,TGTGCCAGCAGCCAACCACCTACCTGGGACAGGGTGGACTATGGCTACACCTTC,CASSQPPTWDRVDYGYTF
-,few,TRBV4-1,TRBJ2-1,TGCGCCAGCAGCCAAGCCCCTCCGAGCTCCTACAATGAGCAGTTCTTC,CASSQAPPSSYNEQFF
-,-,TRBV6-5,TRBJ1-1,TGTGCCAGCAGTTACTCTAGAACACTGAACACTGAAGCTTTCTTT,CASSYSRTLNTEAFF
TRBD2,-,TRBV12-3/TRBV12-4,TRBJ2-3,TGTGCCAGCAGTTTTAGGGCGGGGGTGCCCAGCACAGATACGCAGTATTTT,CASSFRAGVPSTDTQYF
-,-,TRBV5-1,TRBJ2-2,TGCGCCAGCAGCTTGAGAGAAGCGAACACCGGGGAGCTGTTTTTT,CASSLREANTGELFF
TRBD1,-,TRBV6-6,TRBJ2-5,TGTGCCAGCAGTTATGAGGGACAGGGTATGGAGACCCAGTACTTC,CASSYEGQGMETQYF
-,few,TRBV10-3,TRBJ1-4,TGTGCCATCAGTGAGCGGCGGAGTAATGAAAAACTGTTTTTT,CAISERRSNEKLFF
-,-,TRBV20-1,TRBJ1-6,TGCAGTGCTAGAGATCTAACAGGCCCGAGCTCCTATAATTCACCCCTCCACTTT,CSARDLTGPSSYNSPLHF
-,-,TRBV3-1,TRBJ1-2,TGTGCCAGCAGCCCGTTGGACAGCTATGGCTACACCTTC,CASSPLDSYGYTF
-,-,TRBV2,TRBJ2-2,TGTGCCAGCATCGAGCAGGGAACGAACACCGGGGAGCTGTTTTTT,CASIEQGTNTGELFF
-,-,TRBV20-1,TRBJ2-1,TGCAGTGCTGGAGGGGTGAATGAGCAGTTCTTC,CSAGGVNEQFF
-,few,TRBV7-2,TRBJ2-3,TGTGCCAGCAGCTTAGGATTTGGGGGGCCCCGCACAGATACGCAGTATTTT,CASSLGFGGPRTDTQYF
-,-,TRBV7-2,TRBJ2-7,TGTGCCAGCAACGTTAACTCGGGACCCACCACCTACGAGCAGTACTTC,CASNVNSGPTTYEQYF
-,-,TRBV2,TRBJ1-3,TGTGCCAGCAGTGATGGCATTAGGGACCCTGGAAACACCATATATTTT,CASSDGIRDPGNTIYF
-,-,TRBV30,TRBJ1-2,TGTGCCTGGGAACAGAGCTATGGCTACACCTTC,CAWEQSYGYTF
TRBD1,-,TRBV18,TRBJ1-2,TGTGCCAGCTCACCACGGGGACAGTATGGCTACACCTTC,CASSPRGQYGYTF
-,-,TRBV7-2,TRBJ2-7,TGTGCCAGCAGCTTAAATCCGACGCGAAGCTACGAGCAGTACTTC,CASSLNPTRSYEQYF
-,-,TRBV7-6,TRBJ1-4,TGTGCCAGCAGCCTAGGGACGGGTGTCAGTGAAAAACTGTTTTTT,CASSLGTGVSEKLFF
-,-,TRBV14,TRBJ2-5,TGTGCCAGCAGCCAAGATCTTTTCGGACAGGGAGGGCGAGAGACCCAGTACTTC,CASSQDLFGQGGRETQYF
-,-,TRBV6-2/TRBV6-3,TRBJ2-3,TGTGCCAGCACCTACGGTCCTCTAGATACGCAGTATTTT,CASTYGPLDTQYF
TRBD1,-,TRBV4-2,TRBJ1-5,TGTGCCAGCAGCCAAAGGACAGGGGGTCAGCCCCAGCATTTT,CASSQRTGGQPQHF
TRBD1,-,TRBV28,TRBJ1-1,TGTGCCAGCAGTCCAAGACAGGGGGCGGCCCGGGATGAAGCTTTCTTT,CASSPRQGAARDEAFF
-,-,TRBV3-1,TRBJ1-2,TGTGCCAGCAGCCAAGCCCCCCCAGGGGATGGCTACACCTTC,CASSQAPPGDGYTF
-,-,TRBV29-1,TRBJ1-1,TGCAGCGTTAGTCTACACAGTCCGACTGATCCTAACACTGAAGCTTTCTTT,CSVSLHSPTDPNTEAFF
-,-,TRBV10-3,TRBJ1-2,TGTGCCATCAGCACATCTAACTATGGCAACACCTTC,CAISTSNYGNTF
TRBD1,few,TRBV5-1,TRBJ2-2,TGCGCCAGCAGCTCAGACAGGGTTCCCGGGGAGCTGTTTTTT,CASSSDRVPGELFF
-,few,TRBV11-2,TRBJ2-1,TGTGCCAGCAGCTCCATCCGGGAATACAACCCTGAGCAGTTCTTC,CASSSIREYNPEQFF
-,-,TRBV15,TRBJ2-3,TGTGCCACCAGCAGAGATCACAGGGGAGGGACAGATACGCAGTATTTT,CATSRDHRGGTDTQYF
TRBD1,-,TRBV10-2,TRBJ1-6,TGCGCCAGCAGTCTTGGGACAGGGAAAAGGAATTCACCCCTCCACTTT,CASSLGTGKRNSPLHF
TRBD1,-,TRBV20-1,TRBJ1-1,TGCAGTGCGGGACGACAGGGTTCGGACACTGAAGCTTTCTTT,CSAGRQGSDTEAFF
-,few,TRBV6-6,TRBJ2-7,TGTGCCAGTCATCTCGTGGGGGATGAGCAGTACTTC,CASHLVGDEQYF
TRBD1,few,TRBV10-3,TRBJ2-7,TGTGCCATCAGTGGGGACAGCTTCTACGAGCAGTACTTC,CAISGDSFYEQYF